A single sample is the source of the 19 T cell receptor beta chains below, sequenced in a study of T cell repertoires in cytomegalovirus infection. No antigens are known for them. TCRdb reprocessed the reads via MiXCR and lists one record per CDR3 protein. The table includes approximately 300,000 distinct CDR3 sequences, almost 30% detected once. Sequences were derived from cultured PBMCs, sampled from culture after CMV antigen stimulation. The receptors were gathered from a human donor in good health (CMV status not recorded). Some clones in this sample may be carry-over from other donors' samples.

Ten or more counts support this clonotype. The chain joins TRBV24-1 to TRBJ2-3; D is ambiguous. The CDR3 is 16 residues long. Per germline, CDR1 KGHDR and CDR2 SFDVKD. Trimming removed 4 bases at V and 2 bases at J, with 15 bases between. CDR3 sequence (DNA): TGTGCCACCAGTGACCCTGCTGGGGATTTCACAGATACGCAGTATTTT. This encodes CATSDPAGDFTDTQYF.

A few counts support this clonotype. The V gene is TRBV4-2, the J gene TRBJ1-1; possibly TRBD1 for D (5 bases). The V end was cut by 1 base, the J end by 3 bases, with 6 bases between. Looked up from germline, CDR1 is LGHNA and CDR2 is YNFKEQ. This CDR3 contains 13 residues. The CDR3 is CASSQGGYTEAFF. CDR3 sequence (DNA): TGTGCCAGCAGCCAAGGGGGGTACACTGAAGCTTTCTTT.

This clonotype was picked up many times. The chain has TRBV6-8 and TRBJ1-3; D ambiguous. This CDR3 contains 14 residues. V was shortened by 0 bases and J by 0 bases, with 3 bases between the two germline ends. CDR1 and CDR2 (germline): MNHGY, SAAAGT. DNA for the CDR3: TGTGCCAGCAGTTACTCAGGCTCTGGAAACACCATATATTTT. Amino acids: CASSYSGSGNTIYF.

The chain links TRBV7-2 to TRBJ2-1; 16 nucleotides line up with TRBD2. Unmatched junction bases numbered 3, after V lost 4 bases and J lost 9 bases. Per germline, CDR1 SGHTA and CDR2 FQGNSA. The CDR3 runs to 15 residues. CDR3 in amino acids: CASSWGLAGGTEQFF. The CDR3 bases are TGTGCCAGCAGCTGGGGACTAGCGGGAGGGACTGAGCAGTTCTTC.

The CDR3 bases are TGTGCCAGCAGCTTAGCGCCCGGGCAGGACTACACCTTC. Amino acid sequence: CASSLAPGQDYTF. The chain has TRBV7-8 and TRBJ1-2; D unclear. V dropped 0 bases and J dropped 10 bases, with 12 bases sitting between them. The CDR3 is made up of 13 amino acids. CDR1 is SGHVS, CDR2 FQNEAQ, per germline.

This clonotype was picked up many times. In DNA, the CDR3 is TGTGCCAGCAGCTTCAACGAAGAAAATGAAAAACTGTTTTTT. Protein product: CASSFNEENEKLFF. The gene calls are TRBV6-1 and TRBJ1-4; D uncertain. Trimming left V 6 bases short and J 5 bases short, with 13 bases between. The CDR3 has 14 amino acids. Germline values: CDR1 MNHNS, CDR2 SASEGT.

This clonotype was counted many times. This chain links TRBV7-6 with TRBJ1-1; 11 positions match TRBD1. In germline, CDR1 is SGHVS, CDR2 FNYEAQ. V dropped 1 base and J dropped 12; count of bases not matched to a gene: 13. The CDR3 spans 16 residues. The CDR3 here is CASSLVDFRDRGITFF. The DNA of the CDR3 is TGTGCCAGCAGCTTAGTGGATTTCCGGGACAGGGGGATAACTTTCTTT.

The chain has TRBV7-3 and TRBJ2-3, with 8 bases fitting TRBD2. This CDR3 contains 14 residues. The V and J ends lost 5 bases and 3 bases, in that order; junction bases with no gene match: 4. Germline CDR1 reads SGHTA; CDR2 reads FQGTGA. For the CDR3, the DNA is TGTGCCAGCAGCCGTAGCGGGACAACAGATACGCAGTATTTT. It yields the protein CASSRSGTTDTQYF. Drawing the rest from reference TRBV7-3 and TRBJ2-3, the complete variable domain is GAGVSQTPSNKVTEKGKYVELRCDPISGHTALYWYRQSLGQGPEFLIYFQGTGAADDSGLPNDRFFAVRPEGSVSTLKIQRTERGDSAVYLCASSRSGTTDTQYFGPGTRLTVL.

This clonotype was seen ten or more times. This rearrangement joins TRBV7-2 to TRBJ1-2; D gene ambiguous. Per germline, CDR1 SGHTA and CDR2 FQGNSA. CDR3 length: 13 amino acids. Deletions cut 2 bases from V and 3 bases from J, with 7 bases between. The CDR3: CASSLLGYYGYTF. In nucleotides, the CDR3 is TGTGCCAGCAGCTTATTGGGATACTATGGCTACACCTTC.

V gene TRBV20-1 combines with J gene TRBJ1-6, with no clear D. The V gene lost 6 bases and the J gene lost 7 bases, with 16 bases spanning the gap. CDR1 and CDR2 (germline): DFQATT, SNEGSKA (reference sequence). The CDR3 sequence is 14 residues long. In nucleotides, the CDR3 is TGCAGTGCCGGGGAAGGGAATGGAAATTCACCCCTCCACTTT. It codes for CSAGEGNGNSPLHF.

This sequence joins TRBV7-9 and TRBJ1-5, with a weak D call TRBD1 (6 bases). Germline V CDR1 and CDR2: SEHNR, FQNEAQ (reference sequence). The ends were cut back, 7 bases at V and 5 bases at J, with 12 bases in the middle. CDR3 length: 13 residues. The CDR3, as DNA: TGTGCCAGCATGGGACAAGAAGATCAGCCCCAGCATTTT. Encoded protein: CASMGQEDQPQHF.

The chain recombines TRBV4-1 with TRBJ1-4; D not certain. Trimming took off 0 bases at V and 10 bases at J, with 27 bases between the two ends. The germline V gene encodes CDR1 MGHRA and CDR2 YSYEKL. The CDR3 has 19 residues. The chain's CDR3 is CASSQDRTYRRGRAGKLFF. CDR3 nucleotides: TGCGCCAGCAGCCAAGATCGCACATACCGACGAGGCCGGGCAGGAAAACTGTTTTTT.

This clonotype was observed many times. This chain links TRBV7-8 with TRBJ1-2; D gene unclear. CDR3 length: 13 amino acids. Between the trimmed V and J ends, which lost 2 bases and 2 bases, there was a span of 6 bases. Germline V gene data show CDR1 as SGHVS and CDR2 as FQNEAQ. The CDR3 reads CASSLNQNYGYTF. The DNA for the CDR3 is TGTGCCAGCAGCTTAAACCAGAACTATGGCTACACCTTC.

This clonotype was detected ten times or more. The chain carries TRBV7-3 and TRBJ1-1; D remains unclear. Trimming cost V 5 bases and J 2 bases, with 9 bases left between them. Germline CDR1 and CDR2: SGHTA and FQGTGA. The CDR3 sequence is 13 residues long. The chain's CDR3 is CASSTDGNTEAFF. CDR3 in DNA: TGTGCCAGCAGCACCGACGGTAACACTGAAGCTTTCTTT.

This clonotype has only a few counts. The CDR3 sequence is CASSLARTSGGYPRTDTQYF. The CDR3 DNA sequence: TGTGCCAGCAGCTTAGCGAGGACTAGCGGGGGGTATCCTCGCACAGATACGCAGTATTTT. The chain carries TRBV7-9 and TRBJ2-3, with TRBD2 identical over 14 bases. The CDR3 consists of 20 residues. Germline V gene sequence: CDR1 SEHNR, CDR2 FQNEAQ (reference sequence). Trimming took 0 bases from V and 1 from J; bases not matched to a gene: 9.

The V gene is TRBV15, the J gene TRBJ2-3; 9 nucleotides line up with TRBD1. CDR1 and CDR2 from the germline V gene are LNHNV and YYDKDF (reference sequence). The junction had 13 bases not matched to a gene; V was cut back by 11 bases and J by 4 bases. CDR3 size: 15 residues. The CDR3 loop is CASKARGQGSDTQYF. CDR3 DNA sequence: TGTGCCTCAAAAGCCCGGGGACAGGGATCAGATACGCAGTATTTT.

The chain is built from TRBV6-1 and TRBJ1-4; 11 bases fit TRBD1. Germline loops: CDR1 MNHNS, CDR2 SASEGT. V trimming: 5 bases; J trimming: 6 bases; junction bases outside the gene matches: 5. The CDR3 spans 15 residues. The chain's CDR3 is CASSRWTGGDEKLFF. The CDR3 nucleotides read TGTGCCAGCAGTCGGTGGACAGGGGGCGATGAAAAACTGTTTTTT.

The V call is TRBV12-3 or TRBV12-4, the J call TRBJ1-1; TRBD1 matches at 8 bases. After removal of 2 bases from V and 7 bases from J, the junction contained 3 bases not matched to a gene. The CDR3 is 13 amino acids. The CDR3, as DNA: TGTGCCAGCAGTTTACAGGGGGCTCATGAAGCTTTCTTT. This gives the protein CASSLQGAHEAFF.

The chain employs TRBV7-9 and TRBJ2-3; D may be TRBD2 (5 bases). Germline assignment: CDR1 SEHNR and CDR2 FQNEAQ (reference sequence). Trimming took off 5 bases at V and 1 base at J, with 10 bases between the two ends. The CDR3 spans 14 residues. The CDR3 sequence: CASSPLRGTDTQYF. The DNA of the CDR3 is TGTGCCAGCAGCCCATTGCGGGGCACAGATACGCAGTATTTT.